The subject of this entry is one T cell receptor beta chain. Negative isolation was used for CD8+ and CD4+ T cells and FACS enrichment for TEMRA cells. RNA was extracted with the RNeasy kit, and a quantity of 0.5 to 1 ug was reverse transcribed using random hexamers. TCRdb re-analysed the immunoSEQ multiplex PCR reads in MiXCR, keeping a single row per CDR3 protein. This table has roughly 25,000 distinct CDR3 sequences, 90% to 95% appearing once. The sample comes from a study of CD8 T cells in Susac syndrome. The V end was cut by 6 bases, the J end by 6 bases, with 17 bases between. The CDR3 consists of 15 residues. Germline V lookup: CDR1 MDHEN, CDR2 SYDVKM.

The sequence was obtained from a human donor with Susac syndrome. The chain has TRBV28 and TRBJ2-2; D possibly corresponds to TRBD2 (5 bases). Sequencing was performed on CD8+ T cells from PBMCs. The CDR3 spells CASSYDGEGPGELFF. The CDR3 DNA sequence: TGTGCCAGCAGCTACGACGGGGAAGGGCCCGGGGAGCTGTTTTTT.